This T cell receptor (beta chain) came from a study of graft-versus-host responses after intestinal transplantation. General observations from the study: In recipient marrow, GvH clones were found, and some appeared first in ileum or blood.

There were approximately 200,000 CFSE-labeled responder cells plated together with approximately 200,000 irradiated, violet-dye-labeled stimulator cells. This clone has only a few counts. This table comes from immunoSEQ multiplex PCR, and its TCRdb copy is limited to in-frame clones, with some not included. The sample yields around 9,000 clones, 30% to 35% seen once. There are 18 residues in the CDR3. Germline loops: CDR1 MGHRA, CDR2 YSYEKL. V lost 4 bases and J 0 bases, leaving 22 bases between the germline ends. The chain recombines TRBV4-1 with TRBJ2-7, with D tentatively TRBD2 (6 bases). Sequencing was performed on alloreactive CD8+ T cells from a mixed lymphocyte reaction culture, taken before transplantation. The subset is: CFSE-low proliferating T cells sorted from roughly six-day pre-transplant mixed lymphocyte reaction (GvH or HvG direction). This clonotype originated in a human patient who was an organ donor for intestinal transplantation. The CDR3 DNA reads TGCGCCAGCAGCCCTTCCGGCGGGCTAGCGACCAGCTCCTACGAGCAGTACTTC. Its translation is CASSPSGGLATSSYEQYF.